This TCR beta chain derives from a study of CD8 T cells in ankylosing spondylitis. Study conclusions and caveats: The clones that were linked to disease were reported to be significantly enriched in matched synovial fluid samples from ankylosing spondylitis patients.

In TCRdb, the 5' RACE reads were re-called with MiXCR into one record per CDR3 protein. The profile shows about 210,000 distinct CDR3 sequences, less than 9.5% of them singletons. This clonotype was observed many times. What it binds is not known. CDR3 length: 15 residues. V dropped 3 bases and J dropped 12 bases, with 21 bases sitting between them. The sequenced material came from blood, either unsorted or a sorted T cell fraction (not recorded which). This TCR derives from a female donor with ankylosing spondylitis or in good health (not recorded which). The V gene is TRBV12-3 or TRBV12-4, the J gene TRBJ1-5, with D possibly being TRBD1 (6 bases). For the CDR3, the DNA is TGTGCCAGCAGTTTGAGCGGGGGGGCACAACGCGGCCAGCATTTT. Amino acids: CASSLSGGAQRGQHF.